Below are 32 T cell receptor beta chains sequenced from a single sample in a study of somatic mutations in cytotoxic T cells in rheumatoid arthritis. The table came from immunoSEQ multiplex PCR; TCRdb's copy has only in-frame clones and leaves some out. The repertoire holds approximately 13,000 clones, with around four fifths as singletons. The specimen was CD8+ T cells sorted from blood. Receptors originate from an adult with rheumatoid arthritis.

The rearrangement uses TRBV5-1 and TRBJ2-3, with TRBD2 matching 15 bases. CDR1 SGHRS and CDR2 YFSETQ come from the germline V gene. This CDR3 comprises 16 residues. J was trimmed by 3 bases and V by 4 bases; bases with no gene match: 3. CDR3 in amino acids: CASSHGTSGGTDTQYF. As DNA, the CDR3 is TGCGCCAGCAGCCATGGGACTAGCGGGGGGACAGATACGCAGTATTTT.

The chain employs TRBV6-6 and TRBJ1-6; D remains ambiguous. The CDR3 loop spans 14 amino acids. CDR1 MNHNY and CDR2 SVGAGI come from the germline V gene (reference sequence). The V and J ends lost 2 bases and 5 bases respectively, with 7 bases between them. CDR3 DNA sequence: TGTGCCAGCAGTTACGCGGGAGATAATTCACCCCTCCACTTT. It translates to CASSYAGDNSPLHF.

The V and J genes are TRBV25-1 and TRBJ1-2; D possibly corresponds to TRBD1 (6 bases). CDR1 MGHDK and CDR2 SYGVNS come from the germline V gene. V was shortened by 4 bases and J by 8 bases, with 14 bases between the two germline ends. The CDR3 contains 13 residues. This CDR3 is CASSGRGAGGYTF. The DNA for the CDR3 is TGTGCCAGCAGTGGTAGGGGGGCTGGAGGCTACACCTTC.

This rearrangement joins TRBV5-6 to TRBJ1-1; a possible D gene is TRBD1 (5 bases). Trimming pared 2 bases from V and 4 bases from J, leaving 9 bases between. This CDR3 contains 13 residues. Per the germline V gene, CDR1 is SGHDT and CDR2 is YYEEEE. The CDR3 DNA reads TGTGCCAGCAGCTTTCTGGGGGGCACTGAAGCTTTCTTT. This gives the protein CASSFLGGTEAFF.

V is TRBV11-2 and J is TRBJ2-1; D may be TRBD2 (7 bases). Germline loops: CDR1 SGHAT, CDR2 FQNNGV. The ends were cut back, 5 bases at V and 4 bases at J, with 15 bases in the middle. The CDR3 loop spans 15 amino acids. The CDR3 reads CASSVSGGGYNEQFF. DNA of the CDR3: TGTGCCAGCAGCGTGTCGGGGGGCGGGTACAATGAGCAGTTCTTC.

The chain links TRBV6-6 to TRBJ2-1; D tentatively fits TRBD1 or TRBD2 (5 bases each). V was cut by 0 bases and J by 2 bases, with 8 bases left in between. The germline V gene has CDR1 MNHNY and CDR2 SVGAGI (reference sequence). The CDR3 has 15 residues. CDR3 in DNA: TGTGCCAGCAGTTACTCTGGGGGTCCCTACAATGAGCAGTTCTTC. Translating it yields CASSYSGGPYNEQFF.

The genes are TRBV15 and TRBJ1-1, with a possible D match to TRBD1 (5 bases). Trimming left V 3 bases short and J 0 bases short, with 14 bases between. In germline, CDR1 is LNHNV, CDR2 YYDKDF (reference sequence). CDR3 length: 16 residues. The DNA of the CDR3 is TGTGCCACCAGCAGGAGCTCCGGGACGGTGAACACTGAAGCTTTCTTT. Amino acids: CATSRSSGTVNTEAFF.

The chain is built from TRBV7-6 and TRBJ2-7, with D possibly being TRBD2 (5 bases). The V gene lost 1 base and the J gene lost 3 bases, with 10 bases spanning the gap. Germline V gene data show CDR1 as SGHVS and CDR2 as FNYEAQ. The CDR3 contains 14 residues. CDR3 sequence reads: CASSLGGSDYEQYF. The CDR3 coding sequence is TGTGCCAGCAGCTTAGGAGGGTCTGACTACGAGCAGTACTTC.

This rearrangement joins TRBV7-9 to TRBJ2-1, with D possibly called TRBD1 or TRBD2 (5 bases each). Germline V CDR1 and CDR2: SEHNR, FQNEAQ (reference sequence). The CDR3 has 16 residues. The V end lost 5 bases, the J end lost 4 bases, and 18 bases lay between the germline ends. CDR3 sequence (DNA): TGTGCCAGCAGCCCACCTAGGGGAGCAAAGTACAATGAGCAGTTCTTC. Amino acids: CASSPPRGAKYNEQFF. Drawing the rest from reference TRBV7-9 and TRBJ2-1, the complete variable domain is DTGVSQNPRHKITKRGQNVTFRCDPISEHNRLYWYRQTLGQGPEFLTYFQNEAQLEKSRLLSDRFSAERPKGSFSTLEIQRTEQGDSAMYLCASSPPRGAKYNEQFFGPGTRLTVL.

For this clone: Given the absence of the conserved phenylalanine or tryptophan at the CDR3 end, a read error is likely. The limits of the CDR3 on the DNA are not certain, so only TCRdb's listed CDR3 is given. This rearrangement joins TRBV11-2 to TRBJ2-7. Germline CDR1 reads SGHAT; CDR2 reads FQNNGV. The length of the CDR3 is 13 amino acids, counting both ends. The CDR3: CASSYQTGDTPLI.

The V gene is TRBV13, the J gene TRBJ2-5; 10 positions agree with TRBD2. Germline trimming cut 2 bases from V and 4 bases from J; bases unmatched to any gene: 7. CDR1 is PRHDT, CDR2 FYEKMQ, per germline (reference sequence). This CDR3 has 16 residues. The CDR3 loop reads CASSLQTSGWRETQYF. The CDR3 nucleotides read TGTGCCAGCAGCTTACAGACTAGCGGGTGGAGAGAGACCCAGTACTTC.

V gene TRBV27 combines with J gene TRBJ1-1; possible D gene TRBD1, 6 bases. The CDR3 covers 13 residues. Trimming left V 7 bases short and J 5 bases short, with 14 bases between. Germline V gene lookup returns CDR1 MNHEY and CDR2 SMNVEV (reference sequence). The CDR3 region has the DNA TGTGCCAGCACCGGAGAGGGGGGTACTGAAGCTTTCTTT. Translated, it gives CASTGEGGTEAFF.

The sample holds one count of this clone. The rearrangement links TRBV6-5 to TRBJ1-5; TRBD1 matches at 8 bases. The CDR3 contains 13 residues. The V segment lost 10 bases and the J segment 5 bases; nucleotides outside the gene matches: 7. In germline, CDR1 is MNHEY, CDR2 SVGAGI. DNA for the CDR3: TGTGCCATCAGCGGACAGGGAGATCAGCCCCAGCATTTT. This encodes CAISGQGDQPQHF.

The chain combines TRBV5-5 with TRBJ2-1, with D unresolved. V was clipped by 5 bases and J by 7 bases, with 7 bases between them. This CDR3 has 11 residues. Per germline, CDR1 SGHKS and CDR2 YYEKEE (reference sequence). CDR3 bases: TGTGCCAGCAGGTTTGGGAATGAGCAGTTCTTC. It codes for CASRFGNEQFF.

This clone has only a few counts. This rearrangement joins TRBV4-1 to TRBJ1-5; tentative D call: TRBD1 (5 bases). V was shortened by 0 bases and J by 0 bases, with 15 bases between the two germline ends. The CDR3 has 18 amino acids. Looked up from germline, CDR1 is MGHRA and CDR2 is YSYEKL. CDR3 nucleotides: TGCGCCAGCAGCCAAGATCCAGGGTTCGAACATAGCAATCAGCCCCAGCATTTT. This encodes CASSQDPGFEHSNQPQHF.

The chain carries TRBV4-1 and TRBJ2-2; TRBD1 matches at 10 bases. Losses at the gene ends were 2 bases for V and 6 bases for J; bases not matched to a gene: 3. From germline, CDR1 is MGHRA and CDR2 YSYEKL. This CDR3 is built from 15 residues. For the CDR3, the DNA is TGCGCCAGCAGCCAACCGACAGGGGGCCCCGGGGAGCTGTTTTTT. This codes for CASSQPTGGPGELFF.

The chain links TRBV6-5 to TRBJ1-1; D not certain. Per the germline V gene, CDR1 is MNHEY and CDR2 is SVGAGI. V lost 2 bases to trimming and J lost 2 bases, with 6 bases between them. The CDR3 runs 13 residues. The CDR3 sequence: CASSYGSNTEAFF. Here the CDR3 DNA reads TGTGCCAGCAGTTACGGGAGTAACACTGAAGCTTTCTTT.

J is TRBJ2-1 and V is TRBV12-5, with TRBD2 matching 9 bases. V shed 0 bases and J 7 bases; nucleotides not matched to a gene: 10. The CDR3 extends over 17 amino acids. Germline V gene lookup returns CDR1 LGHNT and CDR2 FRNRAP. In nucleotides, the CDR3 is TGTGCTAGTGGTTTGGTACGGTTAGCGGGGGATTTGAATGAGCAGTTCTTC. Translation gives CASGLVRLAGDLNEQFF. Together with reference TRBV12-5 and TRBJ2-1, the CDR3 gives the full variable domain: DARVTQTPRHKVTEMGQEVTMRCQPILGHNTVFWYRQTMMQGLELLAYFRNRAPLDDSGMPKDRFSAEMPDATLATLKIQPSEPRDSAVYFCASGLVRLAGDLNEQFFGPGTRLTVL.

V gene TRBV7-9 combines with J gene TRBJ2-2; D unclear. The germline V and J ends were trimmed by 6 bases and 5 bases, with 13 bases remaining between them. The CDR3 extends over 14 amino acids. CDR1 is SEHNR and CDR2 is FQNEAQ in the germline V gene (reference sequence). CDR3 nucleotides: TGTGCCAGCAGGCGGCCAGCAGGAACCGGGGAGCTGTTTTTT. Its protein product is CASRRPAGTGELFF.

This clone was observed once. The V gene is TRBV6-5, the J gene TRBJ1-2, with D hard to call. Germline CDR1 is MNHEY and CDR2 is SVGAGI. The CDR3 runs 13 residues. V was pared by 0 bases and J by 4 bases, with 6 bases between. CDR3 DNA sequence: TGTGCCAGCAGTTACTCACCGGCCTATGGCTACACCTTC. This codes for CASSYSPAYGYTF.

This rearrangement joins TRBV28 to TRBJ1-4; tentatively, D is TRBD1 (6 bases). Germline-derived CDR1 and CDR2 are MDHEN and SYDVKM. Trimming pared 5 bases from V and 0 bases from J, leaving 19 bases between. The CDR3 totals 18 residues. CDR3 sequence: CASSLRDTLLATNEKLFF. CDR3 coding DNA: TGTGCCAGCAGTCTCCGGGACACTCTTCTTGCAACTAATGAAAAACTGTTTTTT.

Only a few counts were recorded for this clone. The chain links TRBV7-9 to TRBJ2-7; no reliable D call. Germline CDR1 reads SEHNR; CDR2 reads FQNEAQ (reference sequence). Between the trimmed V and J ends, which lost 5 bases and 0 bases, there was a span of 11 bases. The length of the CDR3 is 14 residues. The CDR3: CASSRPDGSYEQYF. The DNA of the CDR3 is TGTGCCAGCAGCCGTCCGGACGGCTCCTACGAGCAGTACTTC.

The chain has TRBV7-9 and TRBJ2-2; D gene ambiguous. Germline CDR1 SEHNR, CDR2 FQNEAQ (reference sequence). With 5 bases removed from V and 5 bases from J, the gap between germline ends came to 12 bases. The CDR3 extends over 14 amino acids. CDR3 in amino acids: CASSPKLSTGELFF. The CDR3 DNA reads as TGTGCCAGCAGCCCAAAATTATCAACCGGGGAGCTGTTTTTT.

V and J are TRBV2 and TRBJ1-2; D possibly corresponds to TRBD1 (5 bases). CDR1 is SNHLY, CDR2 FYNNEI, per germline. V was clipped by 4 bases and J by 4 bases, with 10 bases between them. This CDR3 is 13 amino acids long. CDR3 residues: CASSVPQGYGYTF. The CDR3 bases are TGTGCCAGCAGTGTTCCGCAGGGCTATGGCTACACCTTC.

The CDR3 reads CASSTRDLEGYTF. CDR3 bases: TGTGCCAGCTCTACGAGGGATTTGGAGGGCTACACCTTC. This rearrangement joins TRBV2 to TRBJ1-2; no clear D. The V gene lost 8 bases and the J gene lost 8 bases, with 18 bases spanning the gap. This CDR3 has 13 residues. The germline V gene encodes CDR1 SNHLY and CDR2 FYNNEI.

V is TRBV4-1 and J is TRBJ1-5, with D possibly being TRBD1 (5 bases). Germline values: CDR1 MGHRA, CDR2 YSYEKL. This CDR3 is 14 amino acids long. V lost 3 bases, J lost 4 bases, and 10 bases lay in between. The CDR3 protein is CASSHPWGNQPQHF. Written as DNA, the CDR3 is TGCGCCAGCAGCCATCCTTGGGGGAATCAGCCCCAGCATTTT.

In this sample, this clone turned up once. The chain carries TRBV7-2 and TRBJ2-1; D not certain. Trimming left V 2 bases short and J 2 bases short, with 13 bases between. Per the germline V gene, CDR1 is SGHTA and CDR2 is FQGNSA. CDR3 length: 16 residues. CDR3 DNA sequence: TGTGCCAGCAGCTTAATTGGCCTAAACCCCTACAATGAGCAGTTCTTC. It encodes CASSLIGLNPYNEQFF.

This clone occurred a few times. V usage is TRBV20-1 and J usage is TRBJ2-7; the D gene is possibly TRBD1 (5 bases). V shed 4 bases and J shed 6 bases, with 10 bases lying between them. The CDR3 runs to 11 residues. Germline V gene lookup returns CDR1 DFQATT and CDR2 SNEGSKA (reference sequence). CDR3 sequence (DNA): TGCAGTGCTAAGACAGTGTTCGAGCAGTACGTC. This gives the protein CSAKTVFEQYV.

J is TRBJ2-6 and V is TRBV5-1; D assignment may be TRBD1 or TRBD2 (5 bases each). Germline V lookup: CDR1 SGHRS, CDR2 YFSETQ. The CDR3 loop spans 17 amino acids. Trimming stripped 4 bases from V and 4 bases from J, with 18 bases between. CDR3 loop: CASSHSLGTVGANVLTF. The DNA for the CDR3 is TGCGCCAGCAGCCACTCCTTGGGGACGGTCGGGGCCAACGTCCTGACTTTC.

This clone was counted only a few times. This rearrangement joins TRBV6-5 to TRBJ1-1; TRBD1 agrees at 9 bases. V was clipped by 8 bases and J by 4 bases; unmatched bases: 11. The CDR3 is 15 amino acids. In germline, CDR1 is MNHEY, CDR2 SVGAGI. CDR3 sequence: CASSLWETGGTEAFF. As DNA, the CDR3 is TGTGCCAGCTCGTTATGGGAGACAGGGGGCACTGAAGCTTTCTTT.

For the CDR3, the DNA is TGTGCCAGCAGCCGGCCGGGGGCAATGGAGCAGTACGTC. Translated: CASSRPGAMEQYV. The chain carries TRBV28 and TRBJ2-7; D could derive from TRBD1 or TRBD2 (6 bases each). The CDR3 extends over 13 amino acids. V lost 6 bases and J 7 bases, leaving 16 bases between the germline ends. The germline gives CDR1 MDHEN, CDR2 SYDVKM.

The J gene is TRBJ2-7, the V gene TRBV7-6; a possible D gene is TRBD2 (6 bases). V was trimmed by 1 base and J by 6 bases, leaving 7 bases between them. CDR3 length: 12 residues. Germline V lookup: CDR1 SGHVS, CDR2 FNYEAQ. CDR3 in amino acids: CASSLGEAEQYF. Here the CDR3 DNA reads TGTGCCAGCAGCTTAGGGGAGGCCGAGCAGTACTTC.